This T cell receptor beta chain was retrieved from a study of blood T cell repertoires in COVID-19. Study-level background: The United States, Italy and Spain provided the acute and convalescent COVID-19 samples. Sample material is recorded as cDNA or gDNA derived from T cells, B-cell-depleted T cells, or PBMCs.

Under the authors' procedure: Estimation of nucleated cell counts was performed using reference gene primer amplification. The method was immunoSEQ multiplex PCR; TCRdb's version includes in-frame clones alone and lacks a portion of them. V, J and clone size reflect that table, while D and trimming were determined from the DNA. The sample has about 310,000 clones, more than 75% seen once. The sample holds one count of this clone. Sequenced sample: peripheral blood. This TCR derives from a woman aged 45-60 years who had recovered from COVID-19.

CDR3 loop: CASSFGTPYQETQYF. The DNA for the CDR3 is TGTGCCAGCAGCTTCGGGACACCTTACCAAGAGACCCAGTACTTC. The chain links TRBV7-9 to TRBJ2-5; a possible D gene is TRBD1 (6 bases). Trimming shortened V by 3 bases and J by 0 bases, and 11 bases separated the two germline ends. The CDR3 contains 15 residues. CDR1 is SEHNR, CDR2 FQNEAQ, per germline (reference sequence).